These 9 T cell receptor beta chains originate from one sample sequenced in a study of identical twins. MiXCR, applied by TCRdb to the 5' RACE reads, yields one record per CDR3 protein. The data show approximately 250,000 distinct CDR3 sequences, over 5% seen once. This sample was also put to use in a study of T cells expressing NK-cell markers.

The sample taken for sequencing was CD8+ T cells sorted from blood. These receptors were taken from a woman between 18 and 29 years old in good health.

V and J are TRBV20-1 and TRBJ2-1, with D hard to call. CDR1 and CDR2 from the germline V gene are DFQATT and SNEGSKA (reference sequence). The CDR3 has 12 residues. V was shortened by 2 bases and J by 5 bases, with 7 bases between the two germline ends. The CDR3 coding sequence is TGCAGTGCTAGACACGAGAACAATGAGCAGTTCTTC. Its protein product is CSARHENNEQFF.

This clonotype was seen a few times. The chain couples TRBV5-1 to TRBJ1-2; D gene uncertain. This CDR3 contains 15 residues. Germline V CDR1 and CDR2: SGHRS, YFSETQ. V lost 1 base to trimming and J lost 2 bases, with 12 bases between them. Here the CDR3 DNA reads TGCGCCAGCAGCTTGAAGTCAGGCTTGAACTATGGCTACACCTTC. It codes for CASSLKSGLNYGYTF.

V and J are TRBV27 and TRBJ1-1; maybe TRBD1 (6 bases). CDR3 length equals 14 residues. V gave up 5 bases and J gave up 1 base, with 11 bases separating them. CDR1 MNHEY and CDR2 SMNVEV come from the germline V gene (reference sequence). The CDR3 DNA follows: TGTGCCAGCAGTGCTGGACAGACGAACACTGAAGCTTTCTTT. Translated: CASSAGQTNTEAFF.

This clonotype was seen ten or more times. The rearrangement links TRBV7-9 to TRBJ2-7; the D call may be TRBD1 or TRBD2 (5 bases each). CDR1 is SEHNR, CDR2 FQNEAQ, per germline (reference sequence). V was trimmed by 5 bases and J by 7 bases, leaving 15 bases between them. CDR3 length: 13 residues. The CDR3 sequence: CASSLRDGLEQYF. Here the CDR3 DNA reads TGTGCCAGCAGCCTCCGGGACGGTCTGGAGCAGTACTTC.

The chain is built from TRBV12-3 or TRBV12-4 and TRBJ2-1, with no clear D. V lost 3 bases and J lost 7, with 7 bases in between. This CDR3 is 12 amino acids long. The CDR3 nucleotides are TGTGCCAGCAGTTTTGTCGGAAATGAGCAGTTCTTC. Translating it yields CASSFVGNEQFF.

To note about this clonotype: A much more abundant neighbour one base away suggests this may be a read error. In nucleotides, the CDR3 is TGTGCCAGCAGCTTAGGCGGGAGGGCCCGAGAGACCCTGTACTTC. This translates into CASSLGGRARETLYF. The chain couples TRBV7-9 to TRBJ2-5; 9 bases match TRBD2. This CDR3 comprises 15 residues. CDR1 is SEHNR, CDR2 FQNEAQ, per germline (reference sequence).

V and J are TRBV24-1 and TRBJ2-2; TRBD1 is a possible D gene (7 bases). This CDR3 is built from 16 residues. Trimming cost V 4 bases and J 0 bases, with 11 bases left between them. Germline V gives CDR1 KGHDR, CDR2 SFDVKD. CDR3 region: CATSERRGANTGELFF. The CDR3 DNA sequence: TGTGCCACCAGTGAGCGCAGGGGGGCGAACACCGGGGAGCTGTTTTTT.

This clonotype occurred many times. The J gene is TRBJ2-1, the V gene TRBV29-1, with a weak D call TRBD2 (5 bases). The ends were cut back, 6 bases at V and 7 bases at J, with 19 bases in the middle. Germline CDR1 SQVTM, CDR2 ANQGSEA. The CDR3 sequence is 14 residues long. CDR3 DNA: TGCAGCGTCCGAGGGCTAGTCGGAGTTAATGAGCAGTTCTTC. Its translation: CSVRGLVGVNEQFF.

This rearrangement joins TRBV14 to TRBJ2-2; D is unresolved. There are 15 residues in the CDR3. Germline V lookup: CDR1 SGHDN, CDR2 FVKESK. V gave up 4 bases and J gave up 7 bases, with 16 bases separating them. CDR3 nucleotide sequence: TGTGCCAGCAGCCTCCTCGACACCGGCGGCGGGGAGCTGTTTTTT. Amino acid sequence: CASSLLDTGGGELFF.